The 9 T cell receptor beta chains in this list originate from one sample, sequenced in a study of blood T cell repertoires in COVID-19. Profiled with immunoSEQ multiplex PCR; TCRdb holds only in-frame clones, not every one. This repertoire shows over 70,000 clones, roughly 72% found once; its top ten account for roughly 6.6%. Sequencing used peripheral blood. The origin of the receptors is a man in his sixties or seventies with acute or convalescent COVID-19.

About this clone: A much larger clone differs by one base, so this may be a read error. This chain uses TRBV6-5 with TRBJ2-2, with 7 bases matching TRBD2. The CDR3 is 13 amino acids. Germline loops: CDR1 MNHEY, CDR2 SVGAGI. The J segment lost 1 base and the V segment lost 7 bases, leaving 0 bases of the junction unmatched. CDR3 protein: CASIAGNTGELFF. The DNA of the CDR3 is TGTGCCAGCATAGCGGGGAACACCGGGGAGCTGTTTTTT.

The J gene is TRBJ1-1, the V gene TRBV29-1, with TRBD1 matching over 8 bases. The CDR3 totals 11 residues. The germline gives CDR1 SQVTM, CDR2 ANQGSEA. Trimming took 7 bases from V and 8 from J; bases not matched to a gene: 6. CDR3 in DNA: TGCAGCGCCCAGGGGGCCGGAGAAGCTTTCTTT. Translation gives CSAQGAGEAFF. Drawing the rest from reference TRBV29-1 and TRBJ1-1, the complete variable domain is SAVISQKPSRDICQRGTSLTIQCQVDSQVTMMFWYRQQPGQSLTLIATANQGSEATYESGFVIDKFPISRPNLTFSTLTVSNMSPEDSSIYLCSAQGAGEAFFGQGTRLTVV.

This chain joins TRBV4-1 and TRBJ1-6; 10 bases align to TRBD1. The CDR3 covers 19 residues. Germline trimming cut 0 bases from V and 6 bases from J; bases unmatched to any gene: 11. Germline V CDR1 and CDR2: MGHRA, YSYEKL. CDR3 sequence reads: CASSQDNPQGTGANSPLHF. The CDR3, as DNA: TGCGCCAGCAGCCAAGATAACCCCCAGGGGACAGGGGCTAATTCACCCCTCCACTTT.

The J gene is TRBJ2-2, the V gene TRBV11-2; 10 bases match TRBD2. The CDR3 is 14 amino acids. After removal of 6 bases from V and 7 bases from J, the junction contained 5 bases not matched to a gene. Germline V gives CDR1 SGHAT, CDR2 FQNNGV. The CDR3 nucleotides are TGTGCCAGCAGTGCTAGCGGGAGTTTCGGGGAGCTGTTTTTT. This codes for CASSASGSFGELFF.

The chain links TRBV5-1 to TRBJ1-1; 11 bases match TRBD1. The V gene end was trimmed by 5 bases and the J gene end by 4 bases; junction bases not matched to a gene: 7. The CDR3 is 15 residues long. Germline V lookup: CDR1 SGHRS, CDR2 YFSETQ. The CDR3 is CASSRTGGVGTEAFF. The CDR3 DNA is TGCGCCAGCAGTAGGACAGGGGGCGTGGGCACTGAAGCTTTCTTT.

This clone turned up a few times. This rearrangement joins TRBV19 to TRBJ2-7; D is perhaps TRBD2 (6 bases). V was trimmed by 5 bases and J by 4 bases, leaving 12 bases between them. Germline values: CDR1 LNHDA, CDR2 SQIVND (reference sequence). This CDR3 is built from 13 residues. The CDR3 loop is CASSSSGAYEQYF. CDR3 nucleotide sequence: TGTGCCAGTAGTTCCTCGGGAGCATACGAGCAGTACTTC.

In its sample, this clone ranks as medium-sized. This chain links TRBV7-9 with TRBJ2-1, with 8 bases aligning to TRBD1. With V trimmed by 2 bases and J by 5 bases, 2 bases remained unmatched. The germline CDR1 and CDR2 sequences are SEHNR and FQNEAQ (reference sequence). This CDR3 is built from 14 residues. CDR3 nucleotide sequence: TGTGCCAGCAGCTTAACGACAGGGGACAATGAGCAGTTCTTC. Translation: CASSLTTGDNEQFF. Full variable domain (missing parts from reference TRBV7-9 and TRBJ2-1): DTGVSQNPRHKITKRGQNVTFRCDPISEHNRLYWYRQTLGQGPEFLTYFQNEAQLEKSRLLSDRFSAERPKGSFSTLEIQRTEQGDSAMYLCASSLTTGDNEQFFGPGTRLTVL.

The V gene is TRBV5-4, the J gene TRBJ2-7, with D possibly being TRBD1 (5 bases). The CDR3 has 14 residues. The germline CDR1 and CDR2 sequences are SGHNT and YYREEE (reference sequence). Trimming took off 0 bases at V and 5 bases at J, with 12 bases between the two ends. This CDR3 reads CASSLDPGWDEQYF. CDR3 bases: TGTGCCAGCAGCTTGGATCCAGGGTGGGACGAGCAGTACTTC.

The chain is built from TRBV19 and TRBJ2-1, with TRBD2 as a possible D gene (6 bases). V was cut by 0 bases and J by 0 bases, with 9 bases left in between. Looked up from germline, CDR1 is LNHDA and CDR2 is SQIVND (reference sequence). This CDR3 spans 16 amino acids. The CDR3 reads CASSIDAGSSYNEQFF. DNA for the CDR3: TGTGCCAGTAGTATAGATGCGGGAAGCTCCTACAATGAGCAGTTCTTC. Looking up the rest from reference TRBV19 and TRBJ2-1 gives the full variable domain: DGGITQSPKYLFRKEGQNVTLSCEQNLNHDAMYWYRQDPGQGLRLIYYSQIVNDFQKGDIAEGYSVSREKKESFPLTVTSAQKNPTAFYLCASSIDAGSSYNEQFFGPGTRLTVL.